One and the same sample provided the 8 T cell receptor beta chains below, sequenced in a study of identical twins. MiXCR, applied by TCRdb to the 5' RACE reads, yields one record per CDR3 protein. The data contain about 890,000 distinct CDR3 sequences, roughly an eighth of them singletons. These data were likewise used in another study, on yellow fever vaccine responses in identical twins.

The sequenced sample consisted of PBMCs. These receptor sequences come from a woman in her late teens or twenties in good health.

This clonotype was observed many times. The chain recombines TRBV9 with TRBJ2-1, with D possibly TRBD2 on 8 matching bases. The CDR3 is 17 amino acids. CDR1 SGDLS and CDR2 YYNGEE come from the germline V gene. Trimming took 2 bases from V and 3 from J, leaving 18 bases between them. CDR3 sequence (DNA): TGTGCCAGCAGCGTCTCCCGGGAGGGGGCGGACTACAATGAGCAGTTCTTC. Its protein product is CASSVSREGADYNEQFF.

The chain couples TRBV6-1 to TRBJ2-5; TRBD2 aligns across 10 bases. The CDR3 consists of 16 residues. Germline-derived CDR1 and CDR2 are MNHNS and SASEGT. V lost 6 bases and J lost 4; bases outside the gene matches: 11. The CDR3 DNA follows: TGTGCCAGCAGCCCGAGTAGCGGGGGGCCTGGAGAGACCCAGTACTTC. Translation: CASSPSSGGPGETQYF.

This clonotype was recorded at least ten times. The gene calls are TRBV2 and TRBJ1-1; D uncertain. Trimming pared 3 bases from V and 1 base from J, leaving 9 bases between. The CDR3 runs 14 residues. Germline-derived CDR1 and CDR2 are SNHLY and FYNNEI. The CDR3: CASSDPGWNTEAFF. CDR3 nucleotide sequence: TGTGCCAGCAGTGATCCCGGGTGGAACACTGAAGCTTTCTTT.

This chain joins TRBV7-9 and TRBJ2-1, with a tentative D call TRBD2 (5 bases). V lost 11 bases, J lost 2 bases, and 10 bases lay in between. The CDR3 extends over 12 amino acids. The germline V gene has CDR1 SEHNR and CDR2 FQNEAQ (reference sequence). The CDR3 here is CAEGRAYNEQFF. In nucleotides, the CDR3 is TGTGCCGAGGGTCGTGCCTACAATGAGCAGTTCTTC.

This clonotype was detected many times. V and J are TRBV12-3 or TRBV12-4 and TRBJ1-5; the D is unclear. This CDR3 spans 13 amino acids. V gave up 5 bases and J gave up 5 bases, with 10 bases separating them. The CDR3 bases are TGTGCCAGCAGTGCCGGGAAGGATCAGCCCCAGCATTTT. This gives the protein CASSAGKDQPQHF.

This clonotype has just a few counts. J is TRBJ2-5 and V is TRBV7-9; 10 bases are shared with TRBD2. J was trimmed by 4 bases and V by 5 bases; bases with no gene match: 10. The CDR3 spans 16 residues. Germline CDR1 SEHNR, CDR2 FQNEAQ (reference sequence). CDR3 residues: CASSRWTSGPPETQYF. CDR3 nucleotides: TGTGCCAGCAGCCGATGGACTAGCGGACCGCCAGAGACCCAGTACTTC.

The V call is TRBV29-1, the J call TRBJ2-1; tentatively, D is TRBD1 (5 bases). Germline lookup yields CDR1 SQVTM and CDR2 ANQGSEA. The V end was cut by 5 bases, the J end by 8 bases, with 19 bases between. The CDR3 length is 14 residues. The CDR3 sequence: CSVKWGTGGDEQFF. Here the CDR3 DNA reads TGCAGCGTTAAATGGGGAACAGGTGGGGATGAGCAGTTCTTC.

This clonotype occurred a few times. This rearrangement joins TRBV5-1 to TRBJ2-1, with TRBD2 matching over 9 bases. CDR1 is SGHRS and CDR2 is YFSETQ in the germline V gene. The CDR3 totals 15 residues. Trimming removed 4 bases from V and 7 bases from J; junction bases left unmatched: 9. As DNA, the CDR3 is TGCGCCAGCAGCGGCTCCGGGACTAGCTTGAATGAGCAGTTCTTC. As protein: CASSGSGTSLNEQFF.